The present entry profiles one T cell receptor beta chain with its context. The data stem from a study of cytomegalovirus exposure and HLA in healthy donors. 60 Vbeta and 13 Jbeta primers were used in PCR. Data came from immunoSEQ multiplex PCR; TCRdb stores just in-frame clones and leaves some out. The table includes approximately 100,000 clones, 65% to 90% detected once. The germline gives CDR1 MDHEN, CDR2 SYDVKM. The CDR3 contains 13 residues. J gave up 2 bases and V 6 bases, and 3 bases lay outside the gene matches. This chain links TRBV28 with TRBJ1-1; 7 bases fit TRBD1. Sequences were obtained from PBMCs. This clonotype originated in a woman in her thirties in good health and CMV-seronegative. In DNA, the CDR3 is TGTGCCAGCAGCTACAGGGGCAACACTGAAGCTTTCTTT. Protein: CASSYRGNTEAFF.